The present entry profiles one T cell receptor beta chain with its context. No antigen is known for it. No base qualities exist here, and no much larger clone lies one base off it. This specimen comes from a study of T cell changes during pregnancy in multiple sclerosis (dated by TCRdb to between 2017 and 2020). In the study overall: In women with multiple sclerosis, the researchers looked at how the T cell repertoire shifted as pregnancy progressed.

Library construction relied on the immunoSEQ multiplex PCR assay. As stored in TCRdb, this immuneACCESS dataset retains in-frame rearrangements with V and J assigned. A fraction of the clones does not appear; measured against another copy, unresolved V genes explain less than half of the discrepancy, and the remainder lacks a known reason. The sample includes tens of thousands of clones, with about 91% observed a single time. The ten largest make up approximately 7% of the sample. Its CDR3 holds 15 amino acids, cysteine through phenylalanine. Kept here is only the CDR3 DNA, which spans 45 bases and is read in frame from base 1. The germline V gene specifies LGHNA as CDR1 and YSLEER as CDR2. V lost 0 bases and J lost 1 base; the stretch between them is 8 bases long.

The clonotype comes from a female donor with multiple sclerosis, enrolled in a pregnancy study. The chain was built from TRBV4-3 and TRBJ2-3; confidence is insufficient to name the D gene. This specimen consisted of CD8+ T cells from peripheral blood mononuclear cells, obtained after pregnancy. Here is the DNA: TGCGCCAGCAGCCAAGATGCAGGTCGCACAGATACGCAGTATTTT. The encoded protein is CASSQDAGRTDTQYF.